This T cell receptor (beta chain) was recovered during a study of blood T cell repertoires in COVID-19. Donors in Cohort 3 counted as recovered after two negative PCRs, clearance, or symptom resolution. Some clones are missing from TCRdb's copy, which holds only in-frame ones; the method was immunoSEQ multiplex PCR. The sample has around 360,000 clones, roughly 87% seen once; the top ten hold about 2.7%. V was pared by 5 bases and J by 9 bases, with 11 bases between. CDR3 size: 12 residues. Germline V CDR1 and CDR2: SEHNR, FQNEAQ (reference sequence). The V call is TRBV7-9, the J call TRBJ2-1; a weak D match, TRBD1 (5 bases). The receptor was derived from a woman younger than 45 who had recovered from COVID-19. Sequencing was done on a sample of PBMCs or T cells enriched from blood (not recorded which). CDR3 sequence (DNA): TGTGCCAGCAGCGGTACAGGCAGTGAGCAGTTCTTC. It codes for CASSGTGSEQFF.